These T cell receptor beta chains were read from a single sample in a study of response to subunit inactivated influenza vaccine. TCRdb reprocessed the RT-PCR reads via MiXCR and lists one record per CDR3 protein. The data contain roughly 780,000 distinct CDR3 sequences, under 20% of them singletons. Specimen: PBMCs from blood, collected around 5 days after vaccination. These receptors were obtained from a man between 50 and 59 years old who received an inactivated influenza vaccine. Both conserved end residues are trimmed from each CDR3. Fields, in order: J gene, V gene, CDR3 protein.

J gene: TRBJ1-1
V gene: TRBV6-5
CDR3 protein: ASSYPAGPNTEAF

J gene: TRBJ2-5
V gene: TRBV6-2/TRBV6-3
CDR3 protein: ASSSVGLAGGRETQY

J gene: TRBJ2-1
V gene: TRBV2
CDR3 protein: ACLWGERPNEQF

J gene: TRBJ1-3
V gene: TRBV7-2
CDR3 protein: ASRTPGNTIY

J gene: TRBJ2-3
V gene: TRBV20-1
CDR3 protein: SAWSTEGADTQY

J gene: TRBJ2-3
V gene: TRBV5-6
CDR3 protein: ASSSLGVTSTDTQY

J gene: TRBJ2-1
V gene: TRBV7-6
CDR3 protein: ASSLSASGTNEQF

J gene: TRBJ1-6
V gene: TRBV3-1
CDR3 protein: ASRSTGGRVSPLH

J gene: TRBJ1-2
V gene: TRBV7-2
CDR3 protein: ASSLILGQGFFDGYT

J gene: TRBJ2-3
V gene: TRBV12-3/TRBV12-4
CDR3 protein: ASSSPVGLGFTDTQY

J gene: TRBJ2-3
V gene: TRBV7-9
CDR3 protein: ASSYMASGTDTQY

J gene: TRBJ2-7
V gene: TRBV29-1
CDR3 protein: SVVGATYEQY

J gene: TRBJ2-1
V gene: TRBV12-3/TRBV12-4
CDR3 protein: ASSLFLGGEQF

J gene: TRBJ2-2
V gene: TRBV29-1
CDR3 protein: SVPEDRGTGELF

J gene: TRBJ2-1
V gene: TRBV5-1
CDR3 protein: ASSYYRGARDNEQF

J gene: TRBJ1-2
V gene: TRBV12-3/TRBV12-4
CDR3 protein: ASSTGGYGYT

J gene: TRBJ2-7
V gene: TRBV20-1
CDR3 protein: SARGQFAEQY

J gene: TRBJ2-2
V gene: TRBV7-2
CDR3 protein: ASSRGLAGEHGELF

J gene: TRBJ2-1
V gene: TRBV30
CDR3 protein: AWEGSGSLYNEQF

J gene: TRBJ2-7
V gene: TRBV29-1
CDR3 protein: SSWLPEQY

J gene: TRBJ2-1
V gene: TRBV7-2
CDR3 protein: ASSLVSKGNNEQF

J gene: TRBJ2-7
V gene: TRBV20-1
CDR3 protein: CASSPSVFSYEQY

J gene: TRBJ2-1
V gene: TRBV4-3
CDR3 protein: ASSQDPIGRAYNEQF

J gene: TRBJ2-7
V gene: TRBV5-1
CDR3 protein: ASSLGQAHPYEQY

J gene: TRBJ1-1
V gene: TRBV10-3
CDR3 protein: AISITGQGSTEAF

J gene: TRBJ2-2
V gene: TRBV7-9
CDR3 protein: ASSLGLPNTGELF

J gene: TRBJ2-1
V gene: TRBV15
CDR3 protein: ATSITGQGYNEQF

J gene: TRBJ2-3
V gene: TRBV7-9
CDR3 protein: ASRITDTQY

J gene: TRBJ2-7
V gene: TRBV20-1
CDR3 protein: SARYQGYEQY

J gene: TRBJ2-7
V gene: TRBV9
CDR3 protein: ASSPIDRGLEQY

J gene: TRBJ2-1
V gene: TRBV28
CDR3 protein: ASRTISYEQF

J gene: TRBJ2-7
V gene: TRBV9
CDR3 protein: ASSATGGANSYEQY

J gene: TRBJ2-7
V gene: TRBV18
CDR3 protein: ASSPPGISDSYEQY

J gene: TRBJ2-1
V gene: TRBV11-2
CDR3 protein: ASSLLWGAEQF

J gene: TRBJ1-2
V gene: TRBV6-1
CDR3 protein: ASSALTGAWDGYT

J gene: TRBJ2-7
V gene: TRBV20-1
CDR3 protein: SARDLQGAVHEQY

J gene: TRBJ2-2
V gene: TRBV29-1
CDR3 protein: SALAGTGNTGELF

J gene: TRBJ2-7
V gene: TRBV28
CDR3 protein: ASIGRPSYEQY

J gene: TRBJ2-3
V gene: TRBV27
CDR3 protein: ASSKTAFITDTQY

J gene: TRBJ2-3
V gene: TRBV5-6
CDR3 protein: ASSLWGLAGVNTQY

J gene: TRBJ2-7
V gene: TRBV12-3/TRBV12-4
CDR3 protein: ASSPGGTGGAEQY

J gene: TRBJ2-7
V gene: TRBV20-1
CDR3 protein: SATKGIYEQY

J gene: TRBJ2-7
V gene: TRBV5-1
CDR3 protein: ASSLEGHRYEQY

J gene: TRBJ1-2
V gene: TRBV7-2
CDR3 protein: ASSLGSGRTGGYT

J gene: TRBJ2-7
V gene: TRBV20-1
CDR3 protein: SARNYEQY

J gene: TRBJ1-4
V gene: TRBV5-1
CDR3 protein: ASSGWENEKLF

J gene: TRBJ2-5
V gene: TRBV10-3
CDR3 protein: AISERVQETQY

J gene: TRBJ2-7
V gene: TRBV12-3/TRBV12-4
CDR3 protein: ASRRDAFPEQY

J gene: TRBJ2-2
V gene: TRBV5-1
CDR3 protein: ASSLAGITGELF

J gene: TRBJ2-1
V gene: TRBV20-1
CDR3 protein: SAREPWDSLSSYNEQF

J gene: TRBJ2-5
V gene: TRBV5-1
CDR3 protein: ASSLGSGVKETQY

J gene: TRBJ1-2
V gene: TRBV5-6
CDR3 protein: ASSFYASGGYGYT

J gene: TRBJ2-7
V gene: TRBV4-3
CDR3 protein: ASSQVQGAYEQY

J gene: TRBJ2-7
V gene: TRBV6-1
CDR3 protein: ATKRDNRVTYEQY

J gene: TRBJ2-4
V gene: TRBV10-3
CDR3 protein: AISESLLDIQY

J gene: TRBJ2-5
V gene: TRBV9
CDR3 protein: ASSADLQETQY

J gene: TRBJ2-5
V gene: TRBV5-6
CDR3 protein: ASSLGWVSETQY

J gene: TRBJ2-7
V gene: TRBV7-2
CDR3 protein: ASSRMGRSYEQY

J gene: TRBJ2-1
V gene: TRBV12-3/TRBV12-4
CDR3 protein: ASSARVEYNEQF